This entry lists 27 T cell receptor beta chains sequenced from one sample in a study of OX40 agonist ivuxolimab in advanced cancers. Here immunoSEQ multiplex PCR was the method, and the copy in TCRdb shows in-frame clones only, minus some. The repertoire has tens of thousands of clones, about 81% of them found once; the top ten carry roughly 2.5%. The sequencing here drew on CD4+ or CD8+ T cells sorted from blood, taken in a trial of the OX40 agonist ivuxolimab. Every receptor here comes from an adult with an advanced solid tumor such as melanoma, head and neck, liver or kidney cancer.

The gene calls are TRBV7-3 and TRBJ2-1; 8 nucleotides match TRBD1. Germline values: CDR1 SGHTA, CDR2 FQGTGA. The CDR3 is made up of 16 amino acids. V lost 5 bases to trimming and J lost 2 bases; unmatched junction nucleotides: 8. The CDR3 protein is CASSPTGGTAYNEQFF. CDR3 DNA sequence: TGTGCCAGCAGCCCTACAGGGGGGACCGCCTACAATGAGCAGTTCTTC. Full variable domain (remainder filled in from reference TRBV7-3 and TRBJ2-1): GAGVSQTPSNKVTEKGKYVELRCDPISGHTALYWYRQSLGQGPEFLIYFQGTGAADDSGLPNDRFFAVRPEGSVSTLKIQRTERGDSAVYLCASSPTGGTAYNEQFFGPGTRLTVL.

This chain uses TRBV7-2 with TRBJ2-3; D remains unclear. This CDR3 contains 14 residues. V was clipped by 3 bases and J by 1 base, with 8 bases between them. CDR1 and CDR2 from the germline V gene are SGHTA and FQGNSA. The CDR3, as DNA: TGTGCCAGCAGCTTGGGGTGGGGCACAGATACGCAGTATTTT. It encodes CASSLGWGTDTQYF.

This chain links TRBV30 with TRBJ2-3; the D is unclear. The V end was cut by 2 bases, the J end by 7 bases, with 10 bases between. CDR1 GTSNPN and CDR2 SVGIG come from the germline V gene (reference sequence). CDR3 size: 12 residues. CDR3 nucleotides: TGTGCCTGGAGTTTCCGACAAAATACGCAGTATTTT. Translated, it gives CAWSFRQNTQYF.

In its sample, this clone was seen a few times. The CDR3 DNA reads TGTGCCAGCGGCCCAGCGGAGACGTACGAGCAGTACTTC. This sequence encodes CASGPAETYEQYF. The J gene is TRBJ2-7, the V gene TRBV2; maybe TRBD2 (5 bases). V was pared by 8 bases and J by 4 bases, with 15 bases between. The CDR3 sequence is 13 residues long. Germline V gene lookup returns CDR1 SNHLY and CDR2 FYNNEI.

The CDR3 DNA reads as TGTGCCAGCTCACCGAGTGAGACCCAGTACTTC. This codes for CASSPSETQYF. The chain recombines TRBV18 with TRBJ2-5, with D unclear. The CDR3 is 11 amino acids. Trimming took 3 bases from V and 5 from J, leaving 4 bases between them. Germline V gives CDR1 KGHSH, CDR2 LQKENI.

The chain uses TRBV5-5 and TRBJ1-1; D gene ambiguous. The length of the CDR3 is 14 residues. In germline, CDR1 is SGHKS, CDR2 YYEKEE (reference sequence). Trimming pared 5 bases from V and 0 bases from J, leaving 11 bases between. CDR3 DNA sequence: TGTGCCAGCAGTTTCGGACGGATGAACACTGAAGCTTTCTTT. Residues: CASSFGRMNTEAFF.

The V call is TRBV7-2, the J call TRBJ1-5; 8 nucleotides align to TRBD1. The V gene's germline CDR1 is SGHTA and CDR2 FQGNSA. V lost 5 bases to trimming and J lost 0 bases; unmatched junction nucleotides: 3. CDR3 length: 15 residues. The CDR3 here is CASSMTGVSNQPQHF. The CDR3 nucleotides are TGTGCCAGCAGCATGACAGGGGTTAGCAATCAGCCCCAGCATTTT.

Concerning this clone itself: A read error may produce the germline difference seen at one junction end. V and J are TRBV19 and TRBJ1-4; 7 nucleotides line up with TRBD1. The CDR3 loop spans 15 amino acids. Germline assignment: CDR1 LNHDA and CDR2 SQIVND (reference sequence). The CDR3 loop reads CVSSTGAATNEKLFF. CDR3 nucleotides: TGTGTCAGTAGCACAGGGGCTGCAACTAATGAAAAACTGTTTTTT.

V gene TRBV6-4 combines with J gene TRBJ1-2, with 7 bases that match TRBD1. V lost 0 bases and J lost 7; bases outside the gene matches: 8. The germline gives CDR1 MRHNA, CDR2 SNTAGT. This CDR3 spans 15 amino acids. CDR3 nucleotides: TGTGCCAGCAGTGACTCTTTTGACAGGGAGGGTGGCTACACCTTC. This sequence encodes CASSDSFDREGGYTF.

The rearrangement links TRBV27 to TRBJ2-3; a weak D match, TRBD2 (6 bases). CDR1 is MNHEY, CDR2 SMNVEV, per germline (reference sequence). This CDR3 has 13 amino acids. The germline V and J ends were trimmed by 6 bases and 6 bases, with 13 bases remaining between them. Written as DNA, the CDR3 is TGTGCCAGCAGAATCTCTGGGGGGGATACGCAGTATTTT. It is translated as CASRISGGDTQYF.

The J gene is TRBJ2-1, the V gene TRBV5-6; D not resolved. The germline V gene has CDR1 SGHDT and CDR2 YYEEEE. CDR3 length equals 15 residues. With 0 bases removed from V and 0 bases from J, the gap between germline ends came to 7 bases. The CDR3 sequence is CASSLERNSYNEQFF. CDR3 DNA: TGTGCCAGCAGCTTGGAGCGAAACTCCTACAATGAGCAGTTCTTC.

The rearrangement links TRBV4-3 to TRBJ2-1, with D tentatively TRBD2 (5 bases). Trimming removed 2 bases from V and 3 bases from J, with 17 bases in between. The CDR3 length is 17 residues. Germline V gene sequence: CDR1 LGHNA, CDR2 YSLEER. The CDR3 DNA sequence: TGCGCCAGCAGCCAATTTTTTGGAGGCGTTAGCTACAATGAGCAGTTCTTC. The encoded protein is CASSQFFGGVSYNEQFF.

The chain combines TRBV2 with TRBJ2-5; the D is unclear. The J call may be mistaken, given a closer DNA end match to TRBJ2-7. CDR3 size: 12 residues. Germline-derived CDR1 and CDR2 are SNHLY and FYNNEI. CDR3 protein: CASNRDDYEQYF. CDR3 nucleotides: TGTGCCAGCAACCGCGACGACTACGAGCAGTACTTC.

This clone was seen more than once but under ten times. The chain links TRBV9 to TRBJ2-1; the D gene is possibly TRBD2 (6 bases). CDR1 and CDR2 (germline): SGDLS, YYNGEE. The length of the CDR3 is 14 residues. V lost 3 bases, J lost 3 bases, and 10 bases lay in between. The CDR3: CASSDSGNYNEQFF. CDR3 sequence (DNA): TGTGCCAGCAGCGATAGCGGAAACTACAATGAGCAGTTCTTC.

The chain uses TRBV6-5 and TRBJ2-5, with a possible D match to TRBD2 (5 bases). The better agreement between TRBJ2-7 and the DNA end casts doubt on the J call. The CDR3 has 13 amino acids. Germline V lookup: CDR1 MNHEY, CDR2 SVGAGI. The CDR3 spells CASSSMGDYEQYF. In DNA, the CDR3 is TGTGCCAGCAGTTCCATGGGAGATTACGAGCAGTACTTC.

The rearrangement links TRBV9 to TRBJ2-3; D gene ambiguous. Germline values: CDR1 SGDLS, CDR2 YYNGEE. Trimming pared 4 bases from V and 2 bases from J, leaving 8 bases between. CDR3 length: 13 amino acids. The chain's CDR3 is CASSTDATDTQYF. The DNA for the CDR3 is TGTGCCAGCAGCACGGACGCCACAGATACGCAGTATTTT.

V gene TRBV11-3 combines with J gene TRBJ2-1, with 10 nucleotides matching TRBD2. The CDR3 length is 17 residues. In germline, CDR1 is SGHNT, CDR2 YENEEA. Unmatched junction bases numbered 4, after V lost 2 bases and J lost 0 bases. The chain's CDR3 is CASSLFSSGSSYNEQFF. The DNA for the CDR3 is TGTGCCAGCAGCTTATTCTCTAGCGGGAGCTCCTACAATGAGCAGTTCTTC.

The chain recombines TRBV4-3 with TRBJ2-1, with a tentative D call TRBD2 (5 bases). Germline V gene sequence: CDR1 LGHNA, CDR2 YSLEER. Trimming shortened V by 3 bases and J by 8 bases, and 20 bases separated the two germline ends. The CDR3 covers 16 residues. CDR3 sequence (DNA): TGCGCCAGCAGCCACCAAACCCTGGGAGCGACCGATGAGCAGTTCTTC. This encodes CASSHQTLGATDEQFF.

The rearrangement joins TRBV5-1 to TRBJ1-1; possible D gene TRBD1, 6 bases. CDR1 is SGHRS and CDR2 is YFSETQ in the germline V gene. The V end lost 4 bases, the J end lost 3 bases, and 10 bases lay between the germline ends. The CDR3 is 13 amino acids. The CDR3 DNA sequence: TGCGCCAGCAGCGAACAGGGTTACACTGAAGCTTTCTTT. It translates to CASSEQGYTEAFF.

The CDR3 sequence: CASTQGIYGQPQHF. Here the CDR3 DNA reads TGTGCCAGCACCCAGGGGATTTACGGTCAGCCCCAGCATTTT. The V gene is TRBV2, the J gene TRBJ1-5; D is possibly TRBD1 (6 bases). The germline CDR1 and CDR2 sequences are SNHLY and FYNNEI. Trimming removed 7 bases at V and 6 bases at J, with 16 bases between. The CDR3 is made up of 14 amino acids.

This clone was picked up a small number of times. The chain is built from TRBV4-1 and TRBJ1-2, with D tentatively TRBD1 (5 bases). The CDR3 covers 13 residues. Trimming cost V 0 bases and J 12 bases, with 14 bases left between them. CDR1 is MGHRA, CDR2 YSYEKL, per germline. The CDR3 nucleotides are TGCGCCAGCAGCCAAGATATCGGCAGGGAAGACACCTTC. This codes for CASSQDIGREDTF.

V gene TRBV18 combines with J gene TRBJ1-1, with TRBD1 identical over 8 bases. Looked up from germline, CDR1 is KGHSH and CDR2 is LQKENI. This CDR3 contains 14 residues. Trimming at V came to 3 bases and at J to 4 bases, leaving 4 bases not matched to a gene. The CDR3 loop is CASSPRQGSTEAFF. CDR3 nucleotides: TGTGCCAGCTCACCCCGACAGGGGAGCACTGAAGCTTTCTTT.

The chain carries TRBV19 and TRBJ2-1, with 8 bases lining up with TRBD1. CDR3 length: 15 residues. Germline V gene lookup returns CDR1 LNHDA and CDR2 SQIVND (reference sequence). V lost 7 bases to trimming and J lost 7 bases; unmatched junction nucleotides: 12. The CDR3 here is CASKWRTGLRNEQFF. CDR3 nucleotide sequence: TGTGCCAGTAAGTGGAGGACAGGGCTTCGGAATGAGCAGTTCTTC.

This chain joins TRBV9 and TRBJ1-1; no clear D gene. V shed 0 bases and J shed 7 bases, with 13 bases lying between them. This CDR3 is 14 amino acids long. Looked up from germline, CDR1 is SGDLS and CDR2 is YYNGEE. The CDR3 coding sequence is TGTGCCAGCAGCGTAGTATTGGCAGCCAATGAAGCTTTCTTT. This gives the protein CASSVVLAANEAFF.

The J gene is TRBJ1-3, the V gene TRBV5-4; D remains unclear. Trimming cost V 0 bases and J 4 bases, with 5 bases left between them. CDR1 is SGHNT, CDR2 YYREEE, per germline (reference sequence). This CDR3 contains 13 residues. The chain's CDR3 is CASSLVGGNTIYF. In DNA form, the CDR3 reads TGTGCCAGCAGCTTGGTGGGAGGAAACACCATATATTTT.

With respect to this clone: A junction boundary mismatches the germline segment, possibly from a read error. This chain uses TRBV7-7 with TRBJ2-5; 7 bases align to TRBD2. The V gene's germline CDR1 is SSHAT and CDR2 FNYEAQ (reference sequence). CDR3 length equals 14 residues. CDR3 sequence: CASSSAGLQETQYF. CDR3 DNA sequence: TGTGCTAGCAGCTCAGCGGGGCTCCAAGAGACCCAGTACTTC.

This chain joins TRBV6-1 and TRBJ2-7; a possible D gene is TRBD1 (6 bases). Germline values: CDR1 MNHNS, CDR2 SASEGT. Trimming removed 5 bases at V and 0 bases at J, with 8 bases between. The CDR3 has 13 residues. This chain's CDR3 is CASSRDTSYEQYF. The DNA for the CDR3 is TGTGCCAGCAGTAGGGACACCTCCTACGAGCAGTACTTC.